Here is one T cell receptor (beta chain) with its context. Its antigen is not identified. The germline gives CDR1 SEHNR, CDR2 FQNEAQ (reference sequence). This CDR3 has 13 residues. UMI-tagged TRB cDNA libraries were built via 5' RACE. TCRdb reanalyzed the 5' RACE reads, giving one entry per CDR3 protein sequence and no DNA. The specimen's table records 150,000 or so distinct CDR3 sequences. This sample stems from a study of CXCR3-negative and CXCR3-positive naive CD8 T cells. Study information: A total of approximately 140 million TRB reads was generated, with about 1.5 +/- 0.3 million per library. Study results and limitations: Naive CXCR3-positive cells had TRB CDR3s more hydrophobic than those of CXCR3-negative naive cells. Cryopreserved cells partially lost CXCR3 expression, and fresh PBMCs were used in most assays. No difference in surface CD5 was seen between naive subsets, and TCR strength was inferred from TRB CDR3 properties.

CD45RO-CCR7+CD27+CD95- defined naive CD8+ T cells. This TCR derives from a human donor in good health. Some clones in this sample may be carry-over from other donors' samples. The rearrangement uses TRBV7-9 and TRBJ2-1; TCRdb selects TRBD1, and the lack of DNA leaves this call unchecked. Sequenced material: naive CXCR3+ CD8+ T cells from blood. Regarding subset: CD45RO-CCR7+CD27+CD95- naive CD8+ T cells expressing CXCR3 (TNR3+). CDR3 loop: CASSYRGQDEQFF.